This record concerns one TCR beta chain sequence. Its antigen is still unknown. This CDR3 contains 14 residues. V lost 7 bases, J lost 4 bases, and 14 bases lay in between. Germline V gene lookup returns CDR1 LNHDA and CDR2 SQIVND (reference sequence). The data stem from a study of cytomegalovirus exposure and HLA in healthy donors. Data came from immunoSEQ multiplex PCR; TCRdb stores just in-frame clones and leaves some out. This table holds fewer than 120,000 clones, approximately 88% found once. General observations from the study: Despite most TCR sequences being rare, some public TCRs occurred in many donors. Clusters of TCRs from the first cohort tended to co-occur in the 90 to 150 validation repertoires (as a later analysis found). Associated with cytomegalovirus, according to the listing, were some 180 TCR beta chains.

This receptor was taken from a woman aged 25 to 39 in good health and CMV-seropositive. The rearrangement joins TRBV19 to TRBJ2-1; TRBD1 is a possible D gene (5 bases). Sequenced material: PBMCs. CDR3 loop: CASKWQGTYNEQFF. The CDR3 nucleotides are TGTGCCAGTAAATGGCAGGGTACTTACAATGAGCAGTTCTTC.